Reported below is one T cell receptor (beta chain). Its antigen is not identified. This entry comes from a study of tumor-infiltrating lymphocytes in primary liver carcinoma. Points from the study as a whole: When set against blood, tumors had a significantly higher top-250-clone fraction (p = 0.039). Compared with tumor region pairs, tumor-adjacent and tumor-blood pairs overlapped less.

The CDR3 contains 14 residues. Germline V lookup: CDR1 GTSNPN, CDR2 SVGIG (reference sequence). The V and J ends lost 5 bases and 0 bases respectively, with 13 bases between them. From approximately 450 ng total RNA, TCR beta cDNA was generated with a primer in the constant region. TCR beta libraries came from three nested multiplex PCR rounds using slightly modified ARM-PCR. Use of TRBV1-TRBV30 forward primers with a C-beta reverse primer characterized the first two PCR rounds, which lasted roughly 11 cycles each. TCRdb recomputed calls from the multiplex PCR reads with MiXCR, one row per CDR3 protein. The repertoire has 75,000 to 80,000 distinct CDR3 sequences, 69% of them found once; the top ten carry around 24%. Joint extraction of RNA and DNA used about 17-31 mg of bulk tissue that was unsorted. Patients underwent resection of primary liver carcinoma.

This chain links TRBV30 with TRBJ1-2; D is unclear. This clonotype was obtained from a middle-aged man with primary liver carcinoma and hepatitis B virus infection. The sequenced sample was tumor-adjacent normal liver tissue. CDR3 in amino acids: CAWGPTVANYGYTF. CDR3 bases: TGTGCCTGGGGACCGACGGTAGCTAACTATGGCTACACCTTC.